The T cell receptor beta chain described here comes from a study of cytomegalovirus exposure and HLA in healthy donors. Germline V lookup: CDR1 LNHDA, CDR2 SQIVND (reference sequence). This CDR3 has 14 residues. V lost 8 bases, J lost 4 bases, and 14 bases lay in between. Both 60 Vbeta primers and 13 Jbeta primers went into the PCR. Profiling relied on immunoSEQ multiplex PCR, and the TCRdb table lists in-frame clones only, not all of them. Among approximately 110,000 clones listed, about 81% were seen once. This sequence joins TRBV19 and TRBJ1-4; TRBD1 is a possible D gene (5 bases). This receptor was taken from a woman aged 25-40 years in good health and CMV-seronegative. Sequencing was carried out using PBMCs. The DNA for the CDR3 is TGTGCCAGTGCTGGGCAGGGCTTTAATGAAAAACTGTTTTTT. This translates into CASAGQGFNEKLFF.